Listed below are T cell receptor beta chains from one sample, sequenced in a study of CD8+ T cells in alopecia areata. Data came from immunoSEQ multiplex PCR; TCRdb stores just in-frame clones and leaves some out. In the table there are approximately 150,000 clones, more than 40% of which are singletons. The material sequenced was CD4+ T cells sorted from blood. The source of these receptors is a human donor with alopecia areata. CDR3s include the opening cysteine and the closing phenylalanine or tryptophan. A D gene is named only where the DNA matches it firmly. A row's size may be missing; if present it is once, few, many or a size class.

d_call: .; clone_size: few; v_call: TRBV5-1; j_call: TRBJ2-7; cdr3_length: 13; cdr3_nt: TGCGCCAGCAGCTTCCAGGAGTCCTACGAGCAGTACTTC; cdr3_aa: CASSFQESYEQYF
d_call: .; clone_size: .; v_call: TRBV28; j_call: TRBJ1-2; cdr3_length: 15; cdr3_nt: TGTGCCAGCAGTCCCCTTCTGGCGGGGGGTGATGGCTACACCTTC; cdr3_aa: CASSPLLAGGDGYTF
d_call: TRBD1; clone_size: .; v_call: TRBV10-2; j_call: TRBJ2-5; cdr3_length: 13; cdr3_nt: TGCGCCAGCAGCCTTATCGGGACAGGGGACCAGTACTTC; cdr3_aa: CASSLIGTGDQYF
d_call: .; clone_size: few; v_call: TRBV25-1; j_call: TRBJ2-5; cdr3_length: 13; cdr3_nt: TGTGCCAGCATGGAGGGGCCAAGGGAGACCCAGTACTTC; cdr3_aa: CASMEGPRETQYF
d_call: .; clone_size: .; v_call: TRBV28; j_call: TRBJ1-2; cdr3_length: 13; cdr3_nt: TGTGCCAGCAGTCCCGGGACACTCTATGGCTACACCTTC; cdr3_aa: CASSPGTLYGYTF
d_call: TRBD1; clone_size: .; v_call: TRBV13; j_call: TRBJ2-5; cdr3_length: 16; cdr3_nt: TGTGCCAGCAGCTTAACGGGACAGGAGATCCAAGAGACCCAGTACTTC; cdr3_aa: CASSLTGQEIQETQYF
d_call: .; clone_size: few; v_call: TRBV5-1; j_call: TRBJ2-5; cdr3_length: 14; cdr3_nt: TGCGCCAGCAGACCGGAGTGGATATCGGAGACCCAGTACTTC; cdr3_aa: CASRPEWISETQYF
d_call: .; clone_size: .; v_call: TRBV28; j_call: TRBJ1-1; cdr3_length: 11; cdr3_nt: TGTGCCTCTCGGACGGACACTGAAGCTTTCTTT; cdr3_aa: CASRTDTEAFF
d_call: TRBD2; clone_size: .; v_call: TRBV7-9; j_call: TRBJ2-1; cdr3_length: 14; cdr3_nt: TGTGCCAGCAGCTCGACTAGCGGGAGTGTTGAGCAGTTCTTC; cdr3_aa: CASSSTSGSVEQFF
d_call: TRBD1; clone_size: .; v_call: TRBV7-2; j_call: TRBJ2-3; cdr3_length: 15; cdr3_nt: TGTGCCAGCAGCTCCCGGGACAGGGTAACAGATACGCAGTATTTT; cdr3_aa: CASSSRDRVTDTQYF
d_call: .; clone_size: .; v_call: TRBV7-9; j_call: TRBJ2-4; cdr3_length: 14; cdr3_nt: TGTGCCAGCAGCTATTCGGGAGCCAAAAACATTCAGTACTTC; cdr3_aa: CASSYSGAKNIQYF
d_call: .; clone_size: .; v_call: TRBV2; j_call: TRBJ1-5; cdr3_length: 12; cdr3_nt: TGTGCCAGCAGTGAGGAAACCCGGCCCCAGCATTTT; cdr3_aa: CASSEETRPQHF
d_call: .; clone_size: .; v_call: TRBV27; j_call: TRBJ2-3; cdr3_length: 14; cdr3_nt: TGTGCCAGCAGTTTGGCCGGGAGTGTAGATACGCAGTATTTT; cdr3_aa: CASSLAGSVDTQYF
d_call: .; clone_size: .; v_call: TRBV5-1; j_call: TRBJ2-3; cdr3_length: 15; cdr3_nt: TGCGCCAGCAGCACGGACTACAGCGGGACAGATACGCAGTATTTT; cdr3_aa: CASSTDYSGTDTQYF
d_call: .; clone_size: .; v_call: TRBV25-1; j_call: TRBJ1-1; cdr3_length: 16; cdr3_nt: TGTGCCAGCAGCACCCGAATGGCATTCGGGAACACTGAAGCTTTCTTT; cdr3_aa: CASSTRMAFGNTEAFF
d_call: TRBD2; clone_size: .; v_call: TRBV29-1; j_call: TRBJ2-3; cdr3_length: 14; cdr3_nt: TGCAGCGCCCGGACTAGCTTCGGCACAGATACGCAGTATTTT; cdr3_aa: CSARTSFGTDTQYF
d_call: .; clone_size: few; v_call: TRBV5-1; j_call: TRBJ2-5; cdr3_length: 14; cdr3_nt: TGCGCCAGCAGCTTGGTACCAGGACAAGAGACCCAGTACTTC; cdr3_aa: CASSLVPGQETQYF
d_call: .; clone_size: few; v_call: TRBV6-1; j_call: TRBJ2-3; cdr3_length: 15; cdr3_nt: TGTGCCAGCAGCCTCGGGCAGACTAGCACAGATACGCAGTATTTT; cdr3_aa: CASSLGQTSTDTQYF
d_call: .; clone_size: .; v_call: TRBV5-6; j_call: TRBJ2-3; cdr3_length: 14; cdr3_nt: TGTGCCAGCATGAATCGGCAGGGTCGGGATACGCAGTATTTT; cdr3_aa: CASMNRQGRDTQYF
d_call: TRBD1; clone_size: .; v_call: TRBV29-1; j_call: TRBJ2-1; cdr3_length: 14; cdr3_nt: TGCAGCGTAGGGTACGGACAGGGCGGCAATGAGCAGTTCTTC; cdr3_aa: CSVGYGQGGNEQFF
d_call: .; clone_size: .; v_call: TRBV29-1; j_call: TRBJ1-2; cdr3_length: 13; cdr3_nt: TGCAGCGTTTACAGGGAGGGCAGCTATGGCTACACCTTC; cdr3_aa: CSVYREGSYGYTF
d_call: .; clone_size: few; v_call: TRBV29-1; j_call: TRBJ1-2; cdr3_length: 13; cdr3_nt: TGCAGCGTTGAACACACAGCGACTGATGGCTACACCTTC; cdr3_aa: CSVEHTATDGYTF
d_call: .; clone_size: .; v_call: TRBV2; j_call: TRBJ2-1; cdr3_length: 20; cdr3_nt: TGTGCCAGCAGCCCCATTCCTGACCCACGTAAACTATGGGGCTACAATGAGCAGTTCTTC; cdr3_aa: CASSPIPDPRKLWGYNEQFF
d_call: TRBD1; clone_size: .; v_call: TRBV9; j_call: TRBJ2-1; cdr3_length: 15; cdr3_nt: TGTGCCAGCAGCCGGACGGGACAGACATACAATGAGCAGTTCTTC; cdr3_aa: CASSRTGQTYNEQFF
d_call: .; clone_size: few; v_call: TRBV28; j_call: TRBJ2-3; cdr3_length: 14; cdr3_nt: TGTGCCAGCAGTTCCGGGGGCCTCACAGATACGCAGTATTTT; cdr3_aa: CASSSGGLTDTQYF
d_call: .; clone_size: few; v_call: TRBV6-1; j_call: TRBJ2-1; cdr3_length: 13; cdr3_nt: TGTGCCAGCAGTGAAAGCCACTCCAATGAGCAGTTCTTC; cdr3_aa: CASSESHSNEQFF
d_call: TRBD1; clone_size: .; v_call: TRBV27; j_call: TRBJ2-2; cdr3_length: 16; cdr3_nt: TGTGCCAGCAGTTCCCGACAGGGAAGTAACACCGGGGAGCTGTTTTTT; cdr3_aa: CASSSRQGSNTGELFF
d_call: TRBD2; clone_size: .; v_call: TRBV2; j_call: TRBJ2-2; cdr3_length: 17; cdr3_nt: TGTGCCAGCAGTGAAGTCAGCGGGAGATCGGACACCGGGGAGCTGTTTTTT; cdr3_aa: CASSEVSGRSDTGELFF
d_call: .; clone_size: few; v_call: TRBV27; j_call: TRBJ1-2; cdr3_length: 12; cdr3_nt: TGTGCCAGCAGTTCAGCGGGCTATGGCTACACCTTC; cdr3_aa: CASSSAGYGYTF
d_call: TRBD2; clone_size: .; v_call: TRBV9; j_call: TRBJ2-2; cdr3_length: 16; cdr3_nt: TGTGCCAGCAGCGTAGCTACTAGCGAGGTCACCGGGGAGCTGTTTTTT; cdr3_aa: CASSVATSEVTGELFF
d_call: .; clone_size: .; v_call: TRBV27; j_call: TRBJ2-7; cdr3_length: 14; cdr3_nt: TGTGCCACTAATAGTAGGTCAGGGGTTAGCGAGCAGTACTTC; cdr3_aa: CATNSRSGVSEQYF
d_call: TRBD2; clone_size: few; v_call: TRBV29-1; j_call: TRBJ2-1; cdr3_length: 15; cdr3_nt: TGCAGCGAGATGGGACTAGCGGGAGACTACAATGAGCAGTTCTTC; cdr3_aa: CSEMGLAGDYNEQFF
d_call: .; clone_size: once; v_call: TRBV9; j_call: TRBJ2-1; cdr3_length: 13; cdr3_nt: TGTGCCAGCAGCGTAGCCACCACCAATGAGCAGTTCTTC; cdr3_aa: CASSVATTNEQFF
d_call: .; clone_size: .; v_call: TRBV28; j_call: TRBJ2-4; cdr3_length: 13; cdr3_nt: TGTGCCAGCCGTGAACAGGGTGTAGGCATTCAGTACTTC; cdr3_aa: CASREQGVGIQYF
d_call: .; clone_size: .; v_call: TRBV9; j_call: TRBJ1-2; cdr3_length: 15; cdr3_nt: TGTGCCAGCAGCCCTTCCCCGACAGGAACCTATGGCTACACCTTC; cdr3_aa: CASSPSPTGTYGYTF
d_call: .; clone_size: .; v_call: TRBV30; j_call: TRBJ1-2; cdr3_length: 14; cdr3_nt: TGTGCCTGGAGTCACAGTGCGGCAAACTATGGCTACACCTTC; cdr3_aa: CAWSHSAANYGYTF
d_call: TRBD1; clone_size: few; v_call: TRBV19; j_call: TRBJ2-7; cdr3_length: 14; cdr3_nt: TGTGCCAGTAGGACGACAGGGGCTCCCCACGAGCAGTACTTC; cdr3_aa: CASRTTGAPHEQYF
d_call: TRBD2; clone_size: .; v_call: TRBV5-1; j_call: TRBJ2-5; cdr3_length: 15; cdr3_nt: TGCGCCAGCAGCTTGACGGGAGGGCTACAAGAGACCCAGTACTTC; cdr3_aa: CASSLTGGLQETQYF
d_call: .; clone_size: .; v_call: TRBV4-1; j_call: TRBJ2-2; cdr3_length: 15; cdr3_nt: TGCGCCAGCAGCCAAGGGGCCCTCAACACCGGGGAGCTGTTTTTT; cdr3_aa: CASSQGALNTGELFF
d_call: TRBD2; clone_size: few; v_call: TRBV29-1; j_call: TRBJ2-3; cdr3_length: 12; cdr3_nt: TGCAGCGTTGGACTAGCGGTAGATACGCAGTATTTT; cdr3_aa: CSVGLAVDTQYF
d_call: .; clone_size: .; v_call: TRBV4-1; j_call: TRBJ2-2; cdr3_length: 14; cdr3_nt: TGCGCCAGCAGCCAAGATATGGGGACCGGGGAGCTGTTTTTT; cdr3_aa: CASSQDMGTGELFF
d_call: .; clone_size: few; v_call: TRBV6-5; j_call: TRBJ1-1; cdr3_length: 14; cdr3_nt: TGTGCCAGCAGACGGGCCGAGGGGGACACTGAAGCTTTCTTT; cdr3_aa: CASRRAEGDTEAFF
d_call: .; clone_size: .; v_call: TRBV7-2; j_call: TRBJ2-7; cdr3_length: 13; cdr3_nt: TGTGCCAGCAGCCTATGGAGGGCCTACGAGCAGTACTTC; cdr3_aa: CASSLWRAYEQYF
d_call: TRBD1; clone_size: .; v_call: TRBV30; j_call: TRBJ1-5; cdr3_length: 14; cdr3_nt: TGTGCCTGGAGACCGGACAGGGTCAATCAGCCCCAGCATTTT; cdr3_aa: CAWRPDRVNQPQHF
d_call: TRBD2; clone_size: few; v_call: TRBV14; j_call: TRBJ2-5; cdr3_length: 16; cdr3_nt: TGTGCCAGCAGCCAACCCATGACTAGCCGACAAGAGACCCAGTACTTC; cdr3_aa: CASSQPMTSRQETQYF
d_call: .; clone_size: few; v_call: TRBV7-2; j_call: TRBJ2-1; cdr3_length: 12; cdr3_nt: TGTGCCAGCAGCTTATACTCCAATGAGCAGTTCTTC; cdr3_aa: CASSLYSNEQFF